A selection of T cell receptor beta chains follows, all from one sample in a study of blood T cell repertoires in COVID-19. Sequenced by immunoSEQ multiplex PCR; TCRdb stores in-frame clones only, minus some. This table holds 270,000 or so clones, around 88% found once. The specimen sequenced was PBMCs or T cells enriched from blood (not recorded which). The receptor set was obtained from a woman aged 40 to 50 with acute COVID-19. Both conserved end residues are part of each CDR3. Fields, in order: CDR3 DNA, CDR3 protein, J gene, V gene, clone size, D gene. D genes are given only for firm matches. Only part of the rows carry a size: once, few, many, or a class if the clone is expanded.

CDR3 DNA: TGTGCCACCAAGGGACAGTCCTATGGCTACACCTTC; CDR3 protein: CATKGQSYGYTF; J gene: TRBJ1-2; V gene: TRBV6-5; clone size: .; D gene: TRBD1
CDR3 DNA: TGTGCCAGCAGCTATGGACTCAACAATGAGCAGTTCTTC; CDR3 protein: CASSYGLNNEQFF; J gene: TRBJ2-1; V gene: TRBV6-4; clone size: .; D gene: .
CDR3 DNA: TGTGCCAGCAGACCCGACAGGGGATCGTTTACTGAAGCTTTCTTT; CDR3 protein: CASRPDRGSFTEAFF; J gene: TRBJ1-1; V gene: TRBV6-5; clone size: .; D gene: TRBD1
CDR3 DNA: TGTGCAAGTCGCCCCTTAAGGACAAGAGTTAGCTATGGCTACACCTTC; CDR3 protein: CASRPLRTRVSYGYTF; J gene: TRBJ1-2; V gene: TRBV12-2; clone size: .; D gene: .
CDR3 DNA: TGTGCCAGCAAGGGAGACCGCCTAAGCGGGGAGCTGTTTTTT; CDR3 protein: CASKGDRLSGELFF; J gene: TRBJ2-2; V gene: TRBV28; clone size: .; D gene: .
CDR3 DNA: TGTGCCAGTAGTATCCCGGGACAGACCTACGAGCAGTACTTC; CDR3 protein: CASSIPGQTYEQYF; J gene: TRBJ2-7; V gene: TRBV19; clone size: .; D gene: TRBD1
CDR3 DNA: TGTGCCAGCAGTGTTTTGACAGTTAACTATGGCTACACCTTC; CDR3 protein: CASSVLTVNYGYTF; J gene: TRBJ1-2; V gene: TRBV28; clone size: .; D gene: .
CDR3 DNA: TGTGCCAGCAGCTCCCGACTAGCCAGCACAGATACGCAGTATTTT; CDR3 protein: CASSSRLASTDTQYF; J gene: TRBJ2-3; V gene: TRBV7-9; clone size: .; D gene: TRBD2
CDR3 DNA: TGTGCCACCAGCTCCCACAGGGGGGGGAATGAAAAACTGTTTTTT; CDR3 protein: CATSSHRGGNEKLFF; J gene: TRBJ1-4; V gene: TRBV15; clone size: .; D gene: TRBD1
CDR3 DNA: TGTGCCAGCGTCCGGCGGGGGGACTATGGCTACACCTTC; CDR3 protein: CASVRRGDYGYTF; J gene: TRBJ1-2; V gene: TRBV6-5; clone size: .; D gene: .
CDR3 DNA: TGTGCCATTACTAGCGGGGGGGAGTACGAGCAGTACTTC; CDR3 protein: CAITSGGEYEQYF; J gene: TRBJ2-7; V gene: TRBV10-3; clone size: .; D gene: TRBD2
CDR3 DNA: TGTGCCAGCAGCCGAACTGGTGAGGAGCAGTACTTC; CDR3 protein: CASSRTGEEQYF; J gene: TRBJ2-7; V gene: TRBV7-9; clone size: .; D gene: .
CDR3 DNA: TGTGCCAGCAGCTTCGACAGGGGGTACAATGAGCAGTTCTTC; CDR3 protein: CASSFDRGYNEQFF; J gene: TRBJ2-1; V gene: TRBV7-2; clone size: .; D gene: TRBD1
CDR3 DNA: TGTGCCAGCAGTTCGGGACAGATTCTTCAAATGAACACTGAAGCTTTCTTT; CDR3 protein: CASSSGQILQMNTEAFF; J gene: TRBJ1-1; V gene: TRBV27; clone size: once; D gene: TRBD1
CDR3 DNA: TGTGCCAGCAGCTTTGTTTTCGGGGGGGCGAACACTGAAGCTTTCTTT; CDR3 protein: CASSFVFGGANTEAFF; J gene: TRBJ1-1; V gene: TRBV11-3; clone size: .; D gene: .